This T cell receptor (beta chain) came from a study of T cells after yellow fever vaccination. The germline gives CDR1 SGHDN, CDR2 FVKESK. The CDR3 is 17 amino acids. V lost 0 bases, J lost 4 bases, and 4 bases stayed unmatched. This clonotype was seen at least ten times. TCRdb recomputed calls from the 5' RACE reads with MiXCR, one row per CDR3 protein. This table holds approximately 150,000 distinct CDR3 sequences, about 6% found once. The specimen comprised CD4+ T cells sorted from PBMCs, sampled on the day of the first yellow fever vaccination. The genes are TRBV14 and TRBJ2-2, with 11 bases fitting TRBD1. The TCR sequence derives from a man aged 18 to 30 who received the YFV17D yellow fever vaccine. The CDR3 reads CASSQERGTGGTGELFF. CDR3 bases: TGTGCCAGCAGCCAAGAACGGGGGACAGGGGGCACCGGGGAGCTGTTTTTT.